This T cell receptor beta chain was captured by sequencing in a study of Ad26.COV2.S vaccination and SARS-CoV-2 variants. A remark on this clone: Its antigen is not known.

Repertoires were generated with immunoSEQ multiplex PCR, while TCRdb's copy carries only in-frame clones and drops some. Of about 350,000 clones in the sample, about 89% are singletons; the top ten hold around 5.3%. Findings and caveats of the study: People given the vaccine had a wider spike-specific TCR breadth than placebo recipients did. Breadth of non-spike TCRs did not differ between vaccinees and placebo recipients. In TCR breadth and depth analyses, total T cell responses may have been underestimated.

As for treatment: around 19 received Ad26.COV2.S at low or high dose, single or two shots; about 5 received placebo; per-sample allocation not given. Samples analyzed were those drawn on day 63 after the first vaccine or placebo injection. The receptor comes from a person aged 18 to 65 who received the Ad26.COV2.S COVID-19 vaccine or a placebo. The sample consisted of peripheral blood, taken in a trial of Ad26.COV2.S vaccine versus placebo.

The CDR3 DNA follows: TGTGCCAGCAGCAGATCTCAAGGGGCCTACGAGCAGTACTTC. Translating it yields CASSRSQGAYEQYF. The V gene is TRBV11-2, the J gene TRBJ2-7; tentative D call: TRBD1 (5 bases). The germline CDR1 and CDR2 sequences are SGHAT and FQNNGV. The length of the CDR3 is 14 residues. Trimming shortened V by 5 bases and J by 2 bases, and 13 bases separated the two germline ends.